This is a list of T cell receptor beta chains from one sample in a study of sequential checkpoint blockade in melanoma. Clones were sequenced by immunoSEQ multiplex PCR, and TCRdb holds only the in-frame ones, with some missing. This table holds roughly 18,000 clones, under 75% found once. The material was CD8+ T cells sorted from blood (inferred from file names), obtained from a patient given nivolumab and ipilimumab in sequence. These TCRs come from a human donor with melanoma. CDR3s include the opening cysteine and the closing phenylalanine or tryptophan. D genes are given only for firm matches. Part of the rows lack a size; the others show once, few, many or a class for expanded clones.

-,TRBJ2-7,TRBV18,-,TGTGCCAGCTCACCACAGGTCCGGACACCTGGCTCCTACGAGCAGTACTTC,CASSPQVRTPGSYEQYF
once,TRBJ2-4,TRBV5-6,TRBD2,TGTGCCAGCAGCTCTTGGACTAGCGGGAGGGCAGACATTCAGTACTTC,CASSSWTSGRADIQYF
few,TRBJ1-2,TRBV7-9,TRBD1,TGTGCCAGCAGCCTCGCCGGGACAGGGGCCGTCTATGGCTACACCTTC,CASSLAGTGAVYGYTF
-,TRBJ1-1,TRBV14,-,TGTGCCAGCAGCCAAGATCTTACTGAAGCTTTCTTT,CASSQDLTEAFF
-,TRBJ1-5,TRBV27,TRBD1,TGTGCCAGCAGTCCCGGGACAGGCGGCAATCAGCCCCAGCATTTT,CASSPGTGGNQPQHF
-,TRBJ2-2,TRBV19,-,TGTGCCAGTAGCCTCCGGGACTCAACCCTGTTCGCGAACACCGGGGAGCTGTTTTTT,CASSLRDSTLFANTGELFF
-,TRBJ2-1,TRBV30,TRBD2,TGTGCCTGGAGGAGAACTAGCGGGAGTTTCAGCGGTGAGCAGTTCTTC,CAWRRTSGSFSGEQFF
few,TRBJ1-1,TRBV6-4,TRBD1,TGTGCCAGCAGTAAGGGGGCAAACACTGAAGCTTTCTTT,CASSKGANTEAFF
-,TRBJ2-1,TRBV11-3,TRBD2,TGTGCCAGCAGCCCGACGACTAGCGGGAGGGAAGGTTTAGAGCAGTTCTTC,CASSPTTSGREGLEQFF
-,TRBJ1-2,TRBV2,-,TGTGCCAGCAGTGCATACCCGGGACACCGTAGCTATGGCTACACCTTC,CASSAYPGHRSYGYTF
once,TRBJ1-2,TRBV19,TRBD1,TGTGCCAGTAGTATGCCAGGGGGCGCTTGGGGCTACACCTTC,CASSMPGGAWGYTF
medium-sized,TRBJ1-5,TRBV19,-,TGTGCCAGTGAAAGGACGGGGAACGGGAATCAGCCCCAGCATTTT,CASERTGNGNQPQHF
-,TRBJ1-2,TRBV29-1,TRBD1,TGCAGCGTTGAAGGGAACAGGGGATGGAGAGATGGCTACACCTTC,CSVEGNRGWRDGYTF
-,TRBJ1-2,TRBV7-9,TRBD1,TGTGCCAGCAGCCTCGGGACAGGGAATGGCTACACCTTC,CASSLGTGNGYTF
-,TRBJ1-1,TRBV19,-,TGTGCCAGTAGTATACTACGCGGGGACACTGAAGCTTTCTTT,CASSILRGDTEAFF
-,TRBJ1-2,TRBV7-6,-,TGTGCCAGCAGCTTAGCGCTAGAGACAGGTCCTTATGGCTACACCTTC,CASSLALETGPYGYTF
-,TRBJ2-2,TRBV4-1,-,TGCGCCAGCAGCCAAGACCCAGGAAGGAACACCGGGGAGCTGTTTTTT,CASSQDPGRNTGELFF
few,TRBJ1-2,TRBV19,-,TGTGCCAGTAGGCCCTGGGGGGGCTATGGCTACACCTTC,CASRPWGGYGYTF
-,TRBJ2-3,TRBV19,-,TGTGCCAGTAGTATAGGCACAGGGTCAGATACGCAGTATTTT,CASSIGTGSDTQYF
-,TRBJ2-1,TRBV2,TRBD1,TGTGCCAGCAGTGATTACAGGGGATATGAGCAGTTCTTC,CASSDYRGYEQFF
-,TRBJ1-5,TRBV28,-,TGTGCCAGCAGTTCCATCGTGGGGGGATCGCCCCAGCATTTT,CASSSIVGGSPQHF
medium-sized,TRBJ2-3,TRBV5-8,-,TGTGCCAGCCCAAAACCAACGGTAACTAGCACAGATACGCAGTATTTT,CASPKPTVTSTDTQYF
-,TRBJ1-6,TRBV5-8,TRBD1,TGTGCCAGCACGGACAGGGGCAACTTT,CASTDRGNF
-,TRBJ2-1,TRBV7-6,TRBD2,TGTGCCAGCAGCCGACTAGCGGGACCAAATGAGCAGTTCTTC,CASSRLAGPNEQFF
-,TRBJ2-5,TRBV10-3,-,TGTGCCATCAGTGAGTCGAGAGGGCCGGATAGGGAGACCCAGTACTTC,CAISESRGPDRETQYF
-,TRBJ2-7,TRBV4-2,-,TGTGCCAGCAGCCAAGAAGAGGCGGGTAACTCCTACGAGCAGTACTTC,CASSQEEAGNSYEQYF
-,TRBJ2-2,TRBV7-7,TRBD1,TGTGCTAGCAGCTTCAGGGGGCCTGGCACCGGGGAGCTGTTTTTT,CASSFRGPGTGELFF
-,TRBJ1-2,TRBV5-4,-,TGTGCCAGCAGCTCAAGGGGCTCCGGCTATGGCTACACCTTC,CASSSRGSGYGYTF
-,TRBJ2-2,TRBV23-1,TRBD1,TGCGCCAGCAGTCATACCGACAGGGGACGGCAGGGCGAGAACACCGGGGAGCTGTTTTTT,CASSHTDRGRQGENTGELFF
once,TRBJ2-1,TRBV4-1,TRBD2,TGCGCCAGCAGCCAAGAGGGGAGGGTTGGTGAGCAGTTCTTC,CASSQEGRVGEQFF
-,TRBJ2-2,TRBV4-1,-,TGCGCCAGCAGCCTCCCAGGGGACACCGGGGAGCTGTTTTTT,CASSLPGDTGELFF
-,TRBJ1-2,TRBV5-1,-,TGCGCCAGCAGCTTGGACACAAACTATGGCTACACCTTC,CASSLDTNYGYTF
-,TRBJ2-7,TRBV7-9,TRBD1,TGTGCCAGCAGCTCCTCGGACAGGGGATACGAGCAGTACTTC,CASSSSDRGYEQYF
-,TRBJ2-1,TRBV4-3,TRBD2,TGCGCCAGCAGCCAAGATATAGCGGGACCCTTCAATGAGCAGTTCTTC,CASSQDIAGPFNEQFF
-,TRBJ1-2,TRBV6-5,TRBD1,TGTGCCAGCAGTTTGGGACAGGGAGTCTATGGCTACACCTTC,CASSLGQGVYGYTF
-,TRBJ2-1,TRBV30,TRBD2,TGTGCCTGGAGTCCCCTTAGCGGGAGTTTTGATGAGCAGTTCTTC,CAWSPLSGSFDEQFF
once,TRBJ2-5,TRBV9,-,TGTGCCAGCAGCTCTTCTACCCGGGTTAGCGAAGAGACCCAGTACTTC,CASSSSTRVSEETQYF
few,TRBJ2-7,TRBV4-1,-,TGCGCCAGCAGCCCCTCTTCGACCGGGGCCTACGAGCAGTACTTC,CASSPSSTGAYEQYF
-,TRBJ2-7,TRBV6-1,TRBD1,TGTGCCAGCAGTGAAAATGAGCCCTGGACAGGTCGGAACTACGAGCAGTACTTC,CASSENEPWTGRNYEQYF
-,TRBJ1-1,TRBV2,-,TGTGCCAGCAGCATACGGGGGGCCCCGAACACTGAAGCTTTCTTT,CASSIRGAPNTEAFF
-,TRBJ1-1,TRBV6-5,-,TGTGCCAGCAGTTACCAGGCGCTGAACACTGAAGCTTTCTTT,CASSYQALNTEAFF
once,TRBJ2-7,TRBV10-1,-,TGCGCCAGCACGGAGTGGAACACACCCCTGCCCTACGAGCAGTACTTC,CASTEWNTPLPYEQYF
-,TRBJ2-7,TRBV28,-,TGTGCCAGCAGTTTATTGCTGGGGCAAGCCTACGAGCAGTACTTC,CASSLLLGQAYEQYF
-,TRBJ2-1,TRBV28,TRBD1,TGTGCCAGCAGTCCCGGGACAGGGGGCAATGAGCAGTTCTTC,CASSPGTGGNEQFF
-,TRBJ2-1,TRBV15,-,TGTGCCACCAGCAGAGATTACGGACTCCCCAATGAGCAGTTCTTC,CATSRDYGLPNEQFF
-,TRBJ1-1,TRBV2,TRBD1,TGTGCCTCCTGGGACAGGTCAATGAACACTGAAGCTTTCTTT,CASWDRSMNTEAFF
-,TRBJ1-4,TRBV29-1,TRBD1,TGCAGCGTCTTGGACAGGTTCACTACGAGGGAAAAACTGTTTTTT,CSVLDRFTTREKLFF
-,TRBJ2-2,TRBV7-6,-,TGTGCCAGCAGCTTAGCGGCACAGTTCGGGGAGCTGTTTTTT,CASSLAAQFGELFF
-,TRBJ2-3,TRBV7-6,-,TGTGCCAGCAGCTCAGCGGCAGGGGCAGATACGCAGTATTTT,CASSSAAGADTQYF
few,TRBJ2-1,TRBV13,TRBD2,TGTGCCAGCAGCTTAGGTGAGTTAGCGGGACTCAATGAGCAGTTCTTC,CASSLGELAGLNEQFF
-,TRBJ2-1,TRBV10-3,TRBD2,TGTGCCATCCGCGGCTGGGAGGGATACAATGAGCAGTTCTTC,CAIRGWEGYNEQFF
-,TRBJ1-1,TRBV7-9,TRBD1,TGTGCCAGCAGCGCCAGACAGGGTCGGGATTTTACTGAAGCTTTCTTT,CASSARQGRDFTEAFF
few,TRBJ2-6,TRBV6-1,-,TGTGCCATCAGTGATTCGGGGACATCTGGGGCCAACGTCCTGACTTTC,CAISDSGTSGANVLTF
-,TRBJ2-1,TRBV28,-,TGTGCCAGCAGGTCCCGGGACTTCCCCTACAATGAGCAGTTCTTC,CASRSRDFPYNEQFF
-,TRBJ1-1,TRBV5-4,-,TGTGCCAGCAGCTGGAGAGGGGCGGGAAGGGACACTGAAGCTTTCTTT,CASSWRGAGRDTEAFF